This T cell receptor (beta chain) was retrieved from a study of shared clonotypes between healthy human individuals. Whole-study findings and limits: Several donors shared approximately 5% of their naive CD4 clonotypes. Large depth notwithstanding, sorted-subset sequencing proved incomplete by rarefaction.

The CDR3 is made up of 16 amino acids. The ends lost 6 bases at V and 5 bases at J; junction bases unmatched: 12. CDR1 and CDR2 from the germline V gene are SNHLY and FYNNEI. Some clones are missing from TCRdb's copy, which holds only in-frame ones; the method was immunoSEQ multiplex PCR. Of roughly 2.6 million clones in the sample, approximately 90% are singletons; the top ten hold roughly 0.15%. This clone has a single count. Its target is not known. This clonotype was sampled from a man between 18 and 29 years old in good health. The V call is TRBV2, the J call TRBJ2-5; 10 bases line up with TRBD1. Sequencing input: naive CD4+ T cells sorted from blood. The subset was: CD45RA+ positively selected. CDR3 region: CASRPETGGLGETQYF. CDR3 DNA: TGTGCCAGCAGACCCGAGACAGGGGGCCTTGGGGAGACCCAGTACTTC.